This is a list of T cell receptor beta chains from one sample in a study of T-cell reconstitution after alpha-beta-depleted transplantation in children. TCRdb re-called the PCR reads through MiXCR, storing one row per CDR3 protein. The sample has approximately 400,000 distinct CDR3 sequences, about a tenth seen once. The sample in question was PBMCs from the stem cell graft donor, obtained from the stem cell graft. The origin of the receptors is a human donor who donated a stem cell graft to a child with acute myeloid leukemia. The CDR3 runs from the conserved cysteine through the conserved F or W. A D gene is named only where the DNA matches it firmly.

>TRBJ2-6|TRBV15|TRBD1
CATSRARGQGYSGANVLTF
>TRBJ2-4|TRBV7-9|TRBD1
CASSSTGSLTKNIQYF
>TRBJ2-1|TRBV18|TRBD1
CASCSGQYDNEQFF
>TRBJ2-3|TRBV20-1|NA
CSARWSDTQYF
>TRBJ2-1|TRBV20-1|TRBD2
CSARRLAGVEQFF
>TRBJ1-5|TRBV20-1|NA
CSASGERGNQPQHF
>TRBJ2-1|TRBV20-1|NA
CSARLLGAGYNEQFF
>TRBJ2-5|TRBV28|TRBD2
CGTSGGSLWTQYF
>TRBJ2-1|TRBV30|NA
CAWGPGRGYNEQFF
>TRBJ2-5|TRBV5-1|NA
CASRYEETQYF
>TRBJ2-1|TRBV12-5|NA
CASGRSVSSYNEQFF
>TRBJ2-3|TRBV29-1|NA
CSLRTSVQGADTQYF